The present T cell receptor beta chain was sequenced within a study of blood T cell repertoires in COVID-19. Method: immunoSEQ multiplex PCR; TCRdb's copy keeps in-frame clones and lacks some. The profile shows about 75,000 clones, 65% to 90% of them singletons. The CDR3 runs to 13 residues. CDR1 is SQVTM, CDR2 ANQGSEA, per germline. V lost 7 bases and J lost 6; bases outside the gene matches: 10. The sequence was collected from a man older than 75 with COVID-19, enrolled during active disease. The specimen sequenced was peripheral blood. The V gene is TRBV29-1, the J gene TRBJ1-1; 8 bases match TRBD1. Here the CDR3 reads CSAPTGAFAEAFF. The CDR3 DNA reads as TGCAGCGCCCCGACAGGGGCTTTCGCTGAAGCTTTCTTT.